One sample yielded the 16 T cell receptor beta chains listed below, sequenced in a study of T-cell memory formation after mild COVID-19. Each CDR3 protein gets one entry after TCRdb re-called the 5' RACE reads with MiXCR. This table has more than 300,000 distinct CDR3 sequences, 14% appearing once. The material sequenced was PBMCs or a T cell subset sorted from them (not recorded which). Receptor source: a man between 18 and 35 years old who had mild COVID-19 (a few samples of this study predate the infection). Cell type and time point are not known.

This clonotype was seen at least ten times. The chain recombines TRBV12-3 or TRBV12-4 with TRBJ1-2; a possible D gene is TRBD1 (5 bases). The length of the CDR3 is 15 residues. V was clipped by 5 bases and J by 4 bases, with 17 bases between them. In DNA form, the CDR3 reads TGTGCCAGCAGTCTCGCGGGGGTTTCGAGCTATGGCTACACCTTC. Its translation is CASSLAGVSSYGYTF.

CDR3 amino acids: CASSPSPPAGGDGYTF. The CDR3 DNA reads as TGTGCCAGCTCACCTTCCCCCCCGGCAGGGGGCGATGGCTACACCTTC. The chain has TRBV18 and TRBJ1-2; 8 bases match TRBD1. The length of the CDR3 is 16 residues. Germline CDR1 reads KGHSH; CDR2 reads LQKENI. Germline trimming cut 3 bases from V and 6 bases from J; bases unmatched to any gene: 12.

The CDR3 protein is CASGHNYGYTF. CDR3 DNA sequence: TGTGCCAGCGGTCATAACTATGGCTACACCTTC. The rearrangement links TRBV7-9 to TRBJ1-2; D not certain. CDR1 is SEHNR, CDR2 FQNEAQ, per germline (reference sequence). Trimming cost V 8 bases and J 1 base, with 5 bases left between them. CDR3 size: 11 residues.

There are a few counts of this clonotype. This chain links TRBV3-1 with TRBJ2-1; 7 bases fit TRBD2. The CDR3 spans 16 residues. V shed 5 bases, J shed 0 bases, and the junction held 7 bases outside the gene matches. The germline CDR1 and CDR2 sequences are LGHDT and YNNKEL (reference sequence). The CDR3 protein is CASSGPSGYSYNEQFF. The CDR3 DNA reads TGTGCCAGCAGCGGCCCTAGCGGCTACTCCTACAATGAGCAGTTCTTC.

The chain recombines TRBV29-1 with TRBJ2-7; possibly TRBD1 for D (6 bases). CDR1 and CDR2 from the germline V gene are SQVTM and ANQGSEA. The CDR3 length is 13 residues. The ends were cut back, 4 bases at V and 3 bases at J, with 13 bases in the middle. CDR3 region: CSVVGQLSYEQYF. CDR3 bases: TGCAGCGTTGTCGGACAGTTGAGCTACGAGCAGTACTTC.

This clonotype was seen a few times. This chain joins TRBV6-2 or TRBV6-3 and TRBJ2-3, with 10 nucleotides matching TRBD2. Looked up from germline, CDR1 is MNHEY and CDR2 is SVGEGT. Unmatched junction bases numbered 5, after V lost 5 bases and J lost 3 bases. This CDR3 comprises 15 residues. In DNA, the CDR3 is TGTGCCAGCAGTCAGCTAGCGGGGGTTACAGATACGCAGTATTTT. It specifies CASSQLAGVTDTQYF.

The V gene is TRBV5-1, the J gene TRBJ2-1, with TRBD2 as a possible D gene (5 bases). The V gene lost 4 bases and the J gene lost 0 bases, with 11 bases spanning the gap. This CDR3 has 15 residues. Germline V lookup: CDR1 SGHRS, CDR2 YFSETQ. The CDR3 nucleotides read TGCGCCAGCAGCACAGCGGCTGGCTCCTACAATGAGCAGTTCTTC. Translated: CASSTAAGSYNEQFF.

The V call is TRBV28, the J call TRBJ2-7; 10 bases are shared with TRBD1. V was clipped by 4 bases and J by 6 bases; unmatched bases: 0. Germline V gene sequence: CDR1 MDHEN, CDR2 SYDVKM. The CDR3 has 12 residues. The CDR3 here is CASSWDRGEQYV. The CDR3 DNA sequence: TGTGCCAGCAGTTGGGACAGGGGCGAGCAGTACGTC.

This clonotype showed up many times. The CDR3 DNA follows: TGTGCCAGCACCCCGGAAGGACAGGGAGGACTCTCACCCCTCCACTTT. This gives the protein CASTPEGQGGLSPLHF. The V call is TRBV11-2, the J call TRBJ1-6; 8 nucleotides agree with TRBD1. Germline values: CDR1 SGHAT, CDR2 FQNNGV. The CDR3 has 16 residues. J lost 10 bases, V lost 7 bases, and 15 bases had no gene match.

The genes are TRBV4-3 and TRBJ2-1; D uncertain. The germline V gene has CDR1 LGHNA and CDR2 YSLEER. Trimming removed 0 bases from V and 1 base from J, with 10 bases in between. CDR3 length equals 16 residues. CDR3 loop: CASSQDLTVSYNEQFF. In DNA form, the CDR3 reads TGCGCCAGCAGCCAAGATCTAACAGTGTCCTACAATGAGCAGTTCTTC.

The chain employs TRBV27 and TRBJ2-3; 7 bases map to TRBD1. CDR1 MNHEY and CDR2 SMNVEV come from the germline V gene (reference sequence). The CDR3 length is 16 residues. After removal of 4 bases from V and 2 bases from J, the junction contained 9 bases not matched to a gene. The CDR3 reads CASSSRTGSATDTQYF. The CDR3 DNA follows: TGTGCCAGCAGTTCCAGGACAGGCTCCGCCACAGATACGCAGTATTTT.

The chain is built from TRBV12-3 or TRBV12-4 and TRBJ2-1; 8 bases match TRBD2. This CDR3 has 15 amino acids. V trimming: 6 bases; J trimming: 8 bases; junction bases outside the gene matches: 12. This CDR3 reads CASSWGAAGGDEQFF. The DNA for the CDR3 is TGTGCCAGCAGCTGGGGGGCCGCGGGGGGTGATGAGCAGTTCTTC.

The V call is TRBV21-1, the J call TRBJ2-7; the table's D gene call, TRBD1, was not cross checked with the DNA. TRBV21-1 counts as a pseudogene. This CDR3 is built from 13 residues. For the CDR3, the DNA is TGTGCCAGCAGCAGGGGCAGGGCCTACGAGCAGTACGTC. This translates into CASSRGRAYEQYV.

The chain combines TRBV24-1 with TRBJ2-3; D is unresolved. There are 12 residues in the CDR3. CDR1 is KGHDR, CDR2 SFDVKD, per germline. V lost 5 bases and J 0 bases, leaving 2 bases between the germline ends. The CDR3: CATSASTDTQYF. For the CDR3, the DNA is TGTGCCACCAGTGCAAGCACAGATACGCAGTATTTT.

The gene calls are TRBV5-1 and TRBJ2-1; 12 bases match TRBD2. The CDR3 contains 15 residues. Looked up from germline, CDR1 is SGHRS and CDR2 is YFSETQ. V trimming: 4 bases; J trimming: 8 bases; junction bases outside the gene matches: 7. The CDR3 here is CASSLAGGPIDEQFF. The CDR3 region has the DNA TGCGCCAGCAGCCTAGCGGGGGGGCCTATCGATGAGCAGTTCTTC.

This clonotype appeared a few times. This chain links TRBV5-4 with TRBJ1-2, with 11 bases lining up with TRBD1. J lost 4 bases, V lost 2 bases, and 4 bases had no gene match. The CDR3 runs 15 residues. Looked up from germline, CDR1 is SGHNT and CDR2 is YYREEE (reference sequence). The CDR3 DNA sequence: TGTGCCAGCAGCTTAGGGGACAGGGGGAGCTATGGCTACACCTTC. Protein: CASSLGDRGSYGYTF.